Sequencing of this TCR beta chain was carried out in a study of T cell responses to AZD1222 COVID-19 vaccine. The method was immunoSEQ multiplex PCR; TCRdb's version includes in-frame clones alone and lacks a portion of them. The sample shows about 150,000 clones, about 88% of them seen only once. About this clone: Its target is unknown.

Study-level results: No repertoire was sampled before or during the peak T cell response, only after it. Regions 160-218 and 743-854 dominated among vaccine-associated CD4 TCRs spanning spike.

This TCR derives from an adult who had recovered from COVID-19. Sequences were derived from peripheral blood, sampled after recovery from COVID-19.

CDR3 residues: CASSEVVDDEQYF. For the CDR3, the DNA is TGTGCCAGCAGTGAAGTGGTTGACGACGAGCAGTACTTC. The genes are TRBV6-1 and TRBJ2-7; D gene uncertain. Between the trimmed V and J ends, which lost 1 base and 5 bases, there was a span of 9 bases. Germline values: CDR1 MNHNS, CDR2 SASEGT. The CDR3 consists of 13 residues.